Presented here are 31 T cell receptor beta chains from one specimen sequenced in a study of Ad26.COV2.S vaccination and SARS-CoV-2 variants. Treatment defined: some 19 received Ad26.COV2.S at low or high dose, single or two shots; roughly 5 received placebo; per-sample allocation not given. Each sample was drawn 63 days after the first injection (of vaccine or placebo). TCRdb's copy holds only in-frame clones and misses some; the assay was immunoSEQ multiplex PCR. The repertoire has 300,000 to 400,000 clones, approximately 86% of them found once; the top ten carry approximately 1.9%. Specimen: peripheral blood, collected in a trial of Ad26.COV2.S vaccine versus placebo. The receptors stem from a person aged 18-65 years who received the Ad26.COV2.S COVID-19 vaccine or a placebo.

The V and J genes are TRBV29-1 and TRBJ2-1; 7 nucleotides agree with TRBD1. This CDR3 has 13 residues. Germline V lookup: CDR1 SQVTM, CDR2 ANQGSEA. V shed 6 bases, J shed 8 bases, and the junction held 10 bases outside the gene matches. CDR3 amino acids: CSVLTGITDEQFF. Written as DNA, the CDR3 is TGCAGCGTATTGACAGGGATCACAGATGAGCAGTTCTTC.

J is TRBJ1-5 and V is TRBV2, with unresolved D. Trimming took 6 bases from V and 0 from J, leaving 15 bases between them. The CDR3 consists of 16 residues. The V gene's germline CDR1 is SNHLY and CDR2 FYNNEI. The CDR3 nucleotides are TGTGCCAGCAGCCCCCGATTAGAGGGTAGCAATCAGCCCCAGCATTTT. Translation: CASSPRLEGSNQPQHF.

The gene calls are TRBV7-9 and TRBJ1-1, with TRBD1 matching over 10 bases. Trimming at V came to 5 bases and at J to 2 bases, leaving 23 bases not matched to a gene. The length of the CDR3 is 21 residues. Germline CDR1 is SEHNR and CDR2 is FQNEAQ (reference sequence). The CDR3 bases are TGTGCCAGCAGCATCACTTTTAATAGAGTGGGACAGGGGCCATACAACACTGAAGCTTTCTTT. It encodes CASSITFNRVGQGPYNTEAFF.

V gene TRBV25-1 combines with J gene TRBJ2-5, with D possibly being TRBD1 or TRBD2 (5 bases each). V lost 5 bases to trimming and J lost 5 bases, with 15 bases between them. The CDR3 is 14 amino acids. Germline V gives CDR1 MGHDK, CDR2 SYGVNS. CDR3 sequence (DNA): TGTGCCAGCAGTAAATCCGGGACGACGGAGACCCAGTACTTC. Protein product: CASSKSGTTETQYF.

V usage is TRBV11-2 and J usage is TRBJ1-5; the D is unclear. The CDR3 covers 13 residues. Trimming removed 4 bases from V and 3 bases from J, with 7 bases in between. The germline V gene encodes CDR1 SGHAT and CDR2 FQNNGV. The CDR3 DNA reads TGTGCCAGCAGCTCAGGACTCAATCAGCCCCAGCATTTT. It is translated as CASSSGLNQPQHF.

This clone is a singleton in its sample. The chain carries TRBV10-1 and TRBJ1-1; D not certain. The CDR3 loop spans 14 amino acids. Trimming took 0 bases from V and 3 from J, leaving 8 bases between them. Germline-derived CDR1 and CDR2 are WNHNN and SYGVQD (reference sequence). CDR3 in amino acids: CASSESIRYTEAFF. The CDR3 DNA reads TGCGCCAGCAGTGAGTCGATCCGGTACACTGAAGCTTTCTTT.

J is TRBJ1-1 and V is TRBV12-3 or TRBV12-4, with 8 bases fitting TRBD1. CDR3 size: 13 residues. V shed 6 bases, J shed 6 bases, and the junction held 6 bases outside the gene matches. In DNA, the CDR3 is TGTGCCAGCAGCTTTACAGGGGGAGCTGAAGCTTTCTTT. It specifies CASSFTGGAEAFF.

The rearrangement links TRBV4-1 to TRBJ1-5; TRBD1 agrees at 7 bases. The CDR3 length is 19 residues. V shed 5 bases and J 1 base; nucleotides not matched to a gene: 17. Germline lookup yields CDR1 MGHRA and CDR2 YSYEKL. The CDR3 DNA reads as TGCGCCAGCAGCGTCTCGCGAGGGGGCGAGCGACCCAGCAATCAGCCCCAGCATTTT. Its protein is CASSVSRGGERPSNQPQHF.

The chain has TRBV4-2 and TRBJ2-1, with 14 bases matching TRBD2. V shed 5 bases, J shed 1 base, and the junction held 7 bases outside the gene matches. The CDR3 is made up of 18 amino acids. Germline CDR1 LGHNA, CDR2 YNFKEQ. The CDR3 is CASSSRLAGGGSYNEQFF. The CDR3 DNA reads TGTGCCAGCAGCTCCCGACTAGCGGGGGGGGGATCCTACAATGAGCAGTTCTTC.

The J gene is TRBJ1-5, the V gene TRBV16; D call uncertain. The CDR3 spans 15 residues. Trimming took 2 bases from V and 0 from J, leaving 8 bases between them. CDR1 and CDR2 (germline): KGHSY, FQNENV. The DNA of the CDR3 is TGTGCCAGCAGCCAAAGGCAGGCTAGCAATCAGCCCCAGCATTTT. It codes for CASSQRQASNQPQHF.

This chain joins TRBV19 and TRBJ2-1; 7 bases fit TRBD1. Germline CDR1 and CDR2: LNHDA and SQIVND (reference sequence). The CDR3 runs 15 residues. The V and J ends lost 3 bases and 4 bases, in that order; junction bases with no gene match: 6. The CDR3 DNA reads as TGTGCCAGTAGTATGAGGGCAGGGGGATACAATGAGCAGTTCTTC. Its translation: CASSMRAGGYNEQFF.

This clone came up once. The V gene is TRBV2, the J gene TRBJ2-7, with 9 bases identical to TRBD1. The length of the CDR3 is 14 residues. J lost 3 bases, V lost 3 bases, and 3 bases had no gene match. Per germline, CDR1 SNHLY and CDR2 FYNNEI. CDR3 loop: CASSEDRGDYEQYF. DNA of the CDR3: TGTGCCAGCAGTGAGGACAGGGGAGACTACGAGCAGTACTTC.

This chain links TRBV30 with TRBJ2-5; either TRBD1 or TRBD2 may fit D (6 bases each). V shed 4 bases and J shed 5 bases, with 20 bases lying between them. Germline values: CDR1 GTSNPN, CDR2 SVGIG (reference sequence). This CDR3 contains 15 residues. The CDR3 sequence is CAWTRRRGASETQYF. The CDR3 region has the DNA TGTGCCTGGACCAGGAGGAGGGGGGCCTCGGAGACCCAGTACTTC.

In nucleotides, the CDR3 is TGTGCCAGCAGCACAAAGGGACAGGCTACTGAAGCTTTCTTT. Protein: CASSTKGQATEAFF. The V gene is TRBV7-9, the J gene TRBJ1-1; 8 bases fit TRBD1. There are 14 residues in the CDR3. Trimming removed 5 bases from V and 5 bases from J; junction bases left unmatched: 7. Germline CDR1 SEHNR, CDR2 FQNEAQ (reference sequence).

V gene TRBV27 combines with J gene TRBJ1-6; no clear D gene. Trimming took 5 bases from V and 0 from J, leaving 11 bases between them. CDR1 MNHEY and CDR2 SMNVEV come from the germline V gene (reference sequence). The CDR3 runs 16 residues. The CDR3 DNA follows: TGTGCCAGCAGTACCCCCTCGAGCTCCTATAATTCACCCCTCCACTTT. Its protein product is CASSTPSSSYNSPLHF.

The chain employs TRBV5-8 and TRBJ1-4; TRBD1 is a possible D gene (5 bases). The CDR3 has 14 amino acids. Germline assignment: CDR1 SGHTS and CDR2 YDEGEE. The ends were cut back, 2 bases at V and 5 bases at J, with 10 bases in the middle. The CDR3 bases are TGTGCCAGCAGCTTATTTCCAGGGAATGAAAAACTGTTTTTT. It yields the protein CASSLFPGNEKLFF. Supplemented by reference TRBV5-8 and TRBJ1-4, the full variable domain reads EAGVTQSPTHLIKTRGQQATLRCSPISGHTSVYWYQQALGLGLQFLLWYDEGEERNRGNFPPRFSGRQFPNYSSELNVNALELEDSALYLCASSLFPGNEKLFFGSGTQLSVL.

This rearrangement joins TRBV19 to TRBJ1-1; weak D call: TRBD1 (6 bases). CDR3 length equals 14 residues. CDR1 is LNHDA and CDR2 is SQIVND in the germline V gene (reference sequence). V was trimmed by 4 bases and J by 5 bases, leaving 14 bases between them. The chain's CDR3 is CASSTQGRGTEAFF. DNA for the CDR3: TGTGCCAGTAGTACCCAGGGGAGGGGAACTGAAGCTTTCTTT.

This chain links TRBV10-3 with TRBJ2-1; TRBD2 is a possible D gene (6 bases). V was trimmed by 10 bases and J by 8 bases, leaving 15 bases between them. CDR1 is ENHRY, CDR2 SYGVKD, per germline. CDR3 length: 12 amino acids. The CDR3 spells CASRDFHDEQFF. For the CDR3, the DNA is TGTGCCAGCCGGGACTTCCACGATGAGCAGTTCTTC.

The chain couples TRBV10-1 to TRBJ2-1, with 11 bases identical to TRBD2. CDR3 length equals 13 residues. Germline V CDR1 and CDR2: WNHNN, SYGVQD (reference sequence). Trimming at V came to 6 bases and at J to 9 bases, leaving 4 bases not matched to a gene. The CDR3 DNA follows: TGCGCCAGCAGCAGACTAGCGGGGAGTGAGCAGTTCTTC. This encodes CASSRLAGSEQFF.

This clone occurred a few times. V gene TRBV3-1 (or the pseudogene TRBV3-2) combines with J gene TRBJ2-7; no reliable D call. The germline V gene encodes CDR1 LGHDT and CDR2 YNNKEL (reference sequence). The CDR3 loop spans 15 amino acids. V was cut by 0 bases and J by 3 bases, with 12 bases left in between. The CDR3 region has the DNA TGTGCCAGCAGCCAAGATCCACGAAACTACTACGAGCAGTACTTC. Translating gives CASSQDPRNYYEQYF.

J is TRBJ1-1 and V is TRBV30; D is possibly TRBD1 (5 bases). The CDR3 is made up of 14 amino acids. In germline, CDR1 is GTSNPN, CDR2 SVGIG (reference sequence). V lost 0 bases and J 3 bases, leaving 11 bases between the germline ends. The chain's CDR3 is CAWSVLGEDTEAFF. CDR3 sequence (DNA): TGTGCCTGGAGTGTCTTGGGGGAGGACACTGAAGCTTTCTTT.

V and J are TRBV2 and TRBJ1-2, with D tentatively TRBD1 (5 bases). The CDR3 runs 14 residues. V gave up 7 bases and J gave up 5 bases, with 17 bases separating them. Germline values: CDR1 SNHLY, CDR2 FYNNEI. For the CDR3, the DNA is TGTGCCAGCAACTCACGGGGGAACATGTATGGCTACACCTTC. The encoded protein is CASNSRGNMYGYTF.

The chain is built from TRBV5-1 and TRBJ1-6; 7 nucleotides align to TRBD1. The J segment lost 9 bases and the V segment lost 5 bases, leaving 8 bases of the junction unmatched. Germline assignment: CDR1 SGHRS and CDR2 YFSETQ. CDR3 length: 14 amino acids. Here the CDR3 reads CASRRDRVGSPLHF. For the CDR3, the DNA is TGCGCCAGCAGGAGAGACAGGGTCGGTTCACCCCTCCACTTT.

This clone has just one count. J is TRBJ1-6 and V is TRBV5-4, with TRBD1 matching 11 bases. Trimming removed 4 bases from V and 9 bases from J; junction bases left unmatched: 6. CDR1 and CDR2 (germline): SGHNT, YYREEE (reference sequence). This CDR3 contains 15 residues. The CDR3 sequence is CASSPDRGLTSPLHF. CDR3 nucleotide sequence: TGTGCCAGCAGCCCGGACAGGGGGCTTACTTCACCCCTCCACTTT.

V gene TRBV7-2 combines with J gene TRBJ2-4, with D unresolved. This CDR3 spans 14 amino acids. Germline lookup yields CDR1 SGHTA and CDR2 FQGNSA. V shed 0 bases and J shed 0 bases, with 3 bases lying between them. CDR3: CASSLAPAKNIQYF. The DNA for the CDR3 is TGTGCCAGCAGCTTAGCCCCAGCCAAAAACATTCAGTACTTC.

This rearrangement joins TRBV3-1 (or the pseudogene TRBV3-2) to TRBJ2-3; tentative D call: TRBD1 (6 bases). V dropped 4 bases and J dropped 4 bases, with 15 bases sitting between them. Per the germline V gene, CDR1 is LGHDT and CDR2 is YNNKEL (reference sequence). The CDR3 is 15 residues long. The CDR3 DNA reads TGTGCCAGCAGCCGCATACTCCAGGGGTCAGATACGCAGTATTTT. This translates into CASSRILQGSDTQYF.

The J gene is TRBJ1-2, the V gene TRBV24-1; no definite D call. Germline CDR1 is KGHDR and CDR2 is SFDVKD. The germline V and J ends were trimmed by 3 bases and 4 bases, with 14 bases remaining between them. The CDR3 totals 15 residues. The CDR3, as DNA: TGTGCCACCAGTGATCAGGACGGACGACTCTATGGCTACACCTTC. Protein product: CATSDQDGRLYGYTF.

This clone was observed a few times. The chain employs TRBV18 and TRBJ2-1; D is perhaps TRBD1 (6 bases). Germline CDR1 reads KGHSH; CDR2 reads LQKENI. V was cut by 5 bases and J by 3 bases, with 17 bases left in between. The CDR3 length is 16 residues. CDR3 DNA sequence: TGTGCCAGCTCATCGGGACGAACCAGGGGCTACAATGAGCAGTTCTTC. Encoded protein: CASSSGRTRGYNEQFF. Supplemented by reference TRBV18 and TRBJ2-1, the full variable domain reads NAGVMQNPRHLVRRRGQEARLRCSPMKGHSHVYWYRQLPEEGLKFMVYLQKENIIDESGMPKERFSAEFPKEGPSILRIQQVVRGDSAAYFCASSSGRTRGYNEQFFGPGTRLTVL.

The gene calls are TRBV5-4 and TRBJ2-2; D remains unclear. This CDR3 is built from 14 residues. In germline, CDR1 is SGHNT, CDR2 YYREEE (reference sequence). V lost 4 bases and J lost 2, with 9 bases in between. DNA of the CDR3: TGTGCCAGCAGCCCCAAGGGTAACACCGGGGAGCTGTTTTTT. Its translation is CASSPKGNTGELFF.

The V and J genes are TRBV27 and TRBJ1-6, with 9 nucleotides matching TRBD1. Germline CDR1 reads MNHEY; CDR2 reads SMNVEV (reference sequence). The trim removed 6 bases at V and 7 bases at J, leaving 1 base unmatched. This CDR3 comprises 13 residues. This CDR3 reads CASRGTGNSPLHF. The CDR3 DNA sequence: TGTGCCAGCAGGGGGACAGGGAATTCACCCCTCCACTTT.

The genes are TRBV7-2 and TRBJ2-3, with 8 nucleotides matching TRBD2. The CDR3 loop spans 17 amino acids. Germline lookup yields CDR1 SGHTA and CDR2 FQGNSA. The junction had 9 bases not matched to a gene; V was cut back by 2 bases and J by 2 bases. DNA for the CDR3: TGTGCCAGCAGCTTAACCCGCGGACTAGCCTCCACAGATACGCAGTATTTT. It codes for CASSLTRGLASTDTQYF.